A selection of T cell receptor beta chains follows, all from one sample in a study of T cell repertoires in cytomegalovirus infection. TCRdb re-analysed the reads in MiXCR, keeping a single row per CDR3 protein. Of about 740,000 distinct CDR3 sequences listed, roughly 36% are singletons. The specimen was PBMCs. The origin of the receptors is a human donor in good health (CMV status not recorded). Some clones in this sample may be carry-over from other donors' samples. The CDR3 runs from the conserved cysteine through the conserved F or W. The order of the fields is clone size, J gene, D gene, V gene, CDR3 protein, CDR3 DNA. D genes are given only for firm matches. Where a row states a size, it is once, few, many or the class of an expanded clone; other rows omit it.

NA | TRBJ2-3 | NA | TRBV12-3/TRBV12-4 | CASSPGGRPDTQYF | TGTGCCAGCAGCCCTGGGGGGCGCCCAGATACGCAGTATTTT
NA | TRBJ2-7 | TRBD1 | TRBV24-1 | CATSGRDRGSYEQYF | TGTGCCACCAGTGGCCGGGACAGGGGCTCCTACGAGCAGTACTTC
few | TRBJ2-5 | TRBD2 | TRBV7-2 | CASSLSGSGETQYF | TGTGCCAGCAGCTTGAGCGGGAGCGGAGAGACCCAGTACTTC
NA | TRBJ2-1 | NA | TRBV20-1 | CSARGLQDYNEQFF | TGCAGTGCTAGGGGACTTCAAGACTACAATGAGCAGTTCTTC
many | TRBJ1-2 | NA | TRBV7-2 | CASSLRDGYTF | TGTGCCAGCAGCTTAAGGGATGGCTACACCTTC
NA | TRBJ2-3 | TRBD1 | TRBV7-3 | CASSVRQGITDTQYF | TGTGCCAGCAGCGTTCGACAGGGTATCACAGATACGCAGTATTTT
few | TRBJ2-2 | TRBD1 | TRBV28 | CASSWDRAFTGELFF | TGTGCCAGCAGTTGGGACAGGGCCTTCACCGGGGAGCTGTTTTTT
few | TRBJ2-3 | NA | TRBV6-5 | CASSYSPPGALSTTDTQYF | TGTGCCAGCAGTTACTCTCCCCCAGGGGCGCTAAGTACTACAGATACGCAGTATTTT
NA | TRBJ1-1 | NA | TRBV24-1 | CATSNSLNTEAFF | TGTGCCACCAGCAACAGCTTGAACACTGAAGCTTTCTTT
NA | TRBJ2-2 | NA | TRBV6-6 | CASSYQELNTGELFF | TGTGCCAGCAGTTACCAGGAACTGAACACCGGGGAGCTGTTTTTT
few | TRBJ2-2 | NA | TRBV6-1 | CASSVKGGGELFF | TGTGCCAGCAGTGTTAAGGGGGGCGGGGAGCTGTTTTTT
few | TRBJ2-6 | TRBD2 | TRBV28 | CASSESSGTGANVLTF | TGTGCCAGCAGTGAGAGTAGCGGGACGGGGGCCAACGTCCTGACTTTC
NA | TRBJ2-3 | NA | TRBV11-3 | CASSLGGRIGTDTQYF | TGTGCCAGCAGCTTAGGCGGCAGGATCGGCACAGATACGCAGTATTTT
NA | TRBJ2-7 | NA | TRBV4-1 | CASSQVFPGRERSAYEQYF | TGCGCCAGCAGCCAAGTATTCCCCGGGCGGGAAAGGTCAGCCTACGAGCAGTACTTC
NA | TRBJ2-1 | NA | TRBV28 | CASSLGHTTDNEQFF | TGTGCCAGCAGTCTGGGACACACCACCGACAATGAGCAGTTCTTC
NA | TRBJ2-2 | TRBD2 | TRBV2 | CASRKGTSDTGELFF | TGTGCCAGCAGGAAAGGGACTAGCGACACCGGGGAGCTGTTTTTT
few | TRBJ2-2 | NA | TRBV19 | CASKTGTPNTGELFF | TGTGCCAGTAAGACCGGGACCCCGAACACCGGGGAGCTGTTTTTT
few | TRBJ2-3 | NA | TRBV28 | CASSFEGRDITDTQYF | TGTGCCAGCAGTTTCGAGGGCAGGGACATCACAGATACGCAGTATTTT
NA | TRBJ2-1 | TRBD1 | TRBV5-6 | CASSNNRGMGPDEQFF | TGTGCCAGCAGCAACAACAGGGGTATGGGGCCAGATGAGCAGTTCTTC
NA | TRBJ2-2 | NA | TRBV9 | CASSVGGVLAGELFF | TGTGCCAGCAGCGTAGGAGGGGTTTTGGCCGGGGAGCTGTTTTTT
few | TRBJ2-7 | NA | TRBV20-1 | CSATGLPIPGSAYEQYF | TGCAGTGCTACCGGCCTCCCAATACCCGGGAGCGCCTACGAGCAGTACTTC
NA | TRBJ1-2 | NA | TRBV28 | CASSLLPSGAINYGYTF | TGTGCCAGCAGTCTATTACCTTCAGGGGCAATTAACTATGGCTACACCTTC
few | TRBJ1-1 | TRBD1 | TRBV3-1 | CASSQVPGQGTSSTEAFF | TGTGCCAGCAGCCAGGTTCCGGGACAGGGGACATCCTCTACTGAAGCTTTCTTT
NA | TRBJ2-7 | NA | TRBV19 | CASSIAQGGDEQYF | TGTGCCAGTAGTATTGCCCAGGGAGGCGACGAGCAGTACTTC
NA | TRBJ2-1 | NA | TRBV2 | CASGAGFTGNYNEQFF | TGTGCCAGCGGGGCGGGGTTTACAGGGAACTACAATGAGCAGTTCTTC
NA | TRBJ2-2 | NA | TRBV20-1 | CSASSDYGELFF | TGCAGTGCTAGCTCAGATTACGGGGAGCTGTTTTTT
NA | TRBJ1-2 | TRBD1 | TRBV28 | CASSSQGAESGYTF | TGTGCCAGCAGTTCCCAGGGGGCGGAGAGTGGCTACACCTTC
few | TRBJ1-1 | TRBD1 | TRBV4-1 | CASSQLTGYSEAFF | TGCGCCAGCAGCCAGTTGACAGGGTACTCTGAAGCTTTCTTT
many | TRBJ2-7 | NA | TRBV12-3/TRBV12-4 | CASSLRQADEQYF | TGTGCCAGCAGTTTAAGGCAGGCAGACGAGCAGTACTTC
NA | TRBJ2-7 | TRBD1 | TRBV7-6 | CASSLSGQGHEQYF | TGTGCCAGCAGCTTATCAGGACAGGGCCACGAGCAGTACTTC
NA | TRBJ2-7 | NA | TRBV7-9 | CASSLSPGYYEQYF | TGTGCCAGCAGCTTATCGCCAGGCTACTACGAGCAGTACTTC
many | TRBJ2-3 | TRBD2 | TRBV7-3 | CASSRTSGATDTQYF | TGTGCCAGCAGCCGGACTAGCGGGGCCACAGATACGCAGTATTTT
NA | TRBJ1-5 | NA | TRBV6-1 | CASSELEGRASNQPQHF | TGTGCCAGCAGTGAATTGGAGGGCAGAGCGAGCAATCAGCCCCAGCATTTT
NA | TRBJ1-6 | NA | TRBV5-6 | CASSLADRGGDSPLHF | TGTGCCAGCAGCTTGGCGGACCGGGGTGGGGATTCACCCCTCCACTTT
few | TRBJ2-1 | TRBD1 | TRBV6-1 | CASSYTGVWNEQFF | TGTGCCAGCAGTTACACAGGGGTTTGGAATGAGCAGTTCTTC
few | TRBJ2-7 | NA | TRBV5-1 | CASSLVRDASSYEQYF | TGCGCCAGCAGCTTGGTGCGGGACGCGAGCTCCTACGAGCAGTACTTC
NA | TRBJ2-7 | TRBD2 | TRBV6-5 | CASSYSNSGGPYEQYF | TGTGCCAGCAGTTACTCTAATAGCGGGGGTCCATACGAGCAGTACTTC
NA | TRBJ2-5 | TRBD1 | TRBV18 | CASSPPGQGALETQYF | TGTGCCAGCTCACCACCTGGACAGGGGGCGCTGGAGACCCAGTACTTC
NA | TRBJ2-2 | NA | TRBV11-2 | CASSSTGPSGELFF | TGTGCCAGCAGCTCCACAGGGCCCTCCGGGGAGCTGTTTTTT
few | TRBJ2-1 | NA | TRBV11-2 | CASSLEDPWAEQFF | TGTGCCAGCAGCTTAGAGGACCCATGGGCTGAGCAGTTCTTC
NA | TRBJ2-1 | NA | TRBV5-6 | CASSLRGLRSYNEQFF | TGTGCCAGCAGTTTAAGGGGTTTACGTTCCTACAATGAGCAGTTCTTC
NA | TRBJ1-6 | NA | TRBV25-1 | CASTWGGDNSPLHF | TGTGCCAGCACCTGGGGGGGAGATAATTCACCCCTCCACTTT
NA | TRBJ1-1 | NA | TRBV7-2 | CASSLLGSSTEAFF | TGTGCCAGCAGCTTATTAGGGTCTAGCACTGAAGCTTTCTTT
many | TRBJ2-4 | TRBD1 | TRBV11-1 | CASSHSTGLDKNIQYF | TGTGCCAGCAGCCATTCGACAGGGTTGGACAAAAACATTCAGTACTTC
few | TRBJ2-7 | NA | TRBV7-2 | CASTRGATGLYEQYF | TGTGCCAGCACCAGAGGGGCCACCGGCCTCTACGAGCAGTACTTC
NA | TRBJ2-5 | TRBD2 | TRBV14 | CASIQDLLAEETQYF | TGTGCCAGCATCCAAGATTTACTAGCGGAGGAGACCCAGTACTTC
NA | TRBJ1-1 | NA | TRBV12-5 | CATGEGTEAFF | TGTGCTACGGGTGAGGGCACTGAAGCTTTCTTT